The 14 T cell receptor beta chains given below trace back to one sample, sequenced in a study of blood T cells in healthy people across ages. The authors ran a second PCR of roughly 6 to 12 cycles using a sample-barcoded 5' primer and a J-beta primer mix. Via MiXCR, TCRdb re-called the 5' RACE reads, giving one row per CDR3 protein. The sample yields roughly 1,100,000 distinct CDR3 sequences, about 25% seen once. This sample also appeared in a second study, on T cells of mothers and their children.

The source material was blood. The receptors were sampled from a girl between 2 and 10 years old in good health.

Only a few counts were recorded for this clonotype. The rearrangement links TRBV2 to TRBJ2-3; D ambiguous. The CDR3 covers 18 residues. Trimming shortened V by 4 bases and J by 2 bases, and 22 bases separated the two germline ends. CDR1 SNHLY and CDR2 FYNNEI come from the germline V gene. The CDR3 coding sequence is TGTGCCAGCAGTGGACGTCCAGACCAGGACCCCCTCACAGATACGCAGTATTTT. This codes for CASSGRPDQDPLTDTQYF.

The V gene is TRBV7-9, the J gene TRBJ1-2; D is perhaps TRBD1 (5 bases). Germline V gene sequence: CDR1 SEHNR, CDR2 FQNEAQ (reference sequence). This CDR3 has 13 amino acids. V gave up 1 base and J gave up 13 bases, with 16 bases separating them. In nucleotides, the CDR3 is TGTGCCAGCAGCTTAGTTGGGGACCCCGTTCTCACCTTC. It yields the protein CASSLVGDPVLTF.

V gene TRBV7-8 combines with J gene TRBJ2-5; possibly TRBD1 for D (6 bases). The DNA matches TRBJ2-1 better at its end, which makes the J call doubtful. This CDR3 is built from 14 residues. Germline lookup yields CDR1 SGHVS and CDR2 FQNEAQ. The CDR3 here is CASSSTTGYNEQFF. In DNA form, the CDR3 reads TGTGCCAGCAGCTCCACGACAGGTTACAATGAGCAGTTCTTC.

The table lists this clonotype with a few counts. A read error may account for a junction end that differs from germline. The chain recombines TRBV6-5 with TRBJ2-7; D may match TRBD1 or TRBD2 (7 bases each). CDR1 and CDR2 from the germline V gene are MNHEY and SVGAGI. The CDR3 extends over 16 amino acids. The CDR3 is CASSYSKGGGSYEQHF. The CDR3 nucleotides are TGTGCCAGCAGTTACTCAAAAGGGGGCGGGAGCTACGAGCAGCACTTC.

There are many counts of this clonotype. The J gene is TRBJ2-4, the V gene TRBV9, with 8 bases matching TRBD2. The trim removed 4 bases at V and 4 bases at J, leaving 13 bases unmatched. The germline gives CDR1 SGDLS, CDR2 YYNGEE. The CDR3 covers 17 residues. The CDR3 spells CASSPQIAGLTKNIQYF. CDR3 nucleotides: TGTGCCAGCAGCCCTCAAATAGCGGGACTAACGAAAAACATTCAGTACTTC.

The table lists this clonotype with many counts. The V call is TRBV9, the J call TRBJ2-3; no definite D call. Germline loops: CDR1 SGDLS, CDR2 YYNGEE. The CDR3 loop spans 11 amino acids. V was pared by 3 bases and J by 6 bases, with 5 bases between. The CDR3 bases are TGTGCCAGCAGCGAACACGATACGCAGTATTTT. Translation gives CASSEHDTQYF.

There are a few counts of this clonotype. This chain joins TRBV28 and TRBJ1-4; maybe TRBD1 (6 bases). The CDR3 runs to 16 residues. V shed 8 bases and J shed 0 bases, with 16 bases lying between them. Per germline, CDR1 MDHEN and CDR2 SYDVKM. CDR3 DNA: TGTGCCAGCCGAGAACAGGGTACGGCAACTAATGAAAAACTGTTTTTT. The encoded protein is CASREQGTATNEKLFF.

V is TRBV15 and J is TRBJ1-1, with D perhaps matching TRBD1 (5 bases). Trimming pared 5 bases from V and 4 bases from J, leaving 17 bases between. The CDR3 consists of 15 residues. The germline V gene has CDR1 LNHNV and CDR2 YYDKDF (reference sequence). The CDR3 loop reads CATSGDSEGSTEAFF. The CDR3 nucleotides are TGTGCCACCAGCGGTGACAGCGAAGGGTCCACTGAAGCTTTCTTT.

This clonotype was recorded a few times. This CDR3 is CASRPDSNYGYTF. CDR3 nucleotides: TGTGCCAGCAGACCGGACAGCAACTATGGCTACACCTTC. The rearrangement links TRBV12-3 or TRBV12-4 to TRBJ1-2, with a weak D call TRBD1 (6 bases). The CDR3 runs 13 residues. V was cut by 6 bases and J by 2 bases, with 10 bases left in between.

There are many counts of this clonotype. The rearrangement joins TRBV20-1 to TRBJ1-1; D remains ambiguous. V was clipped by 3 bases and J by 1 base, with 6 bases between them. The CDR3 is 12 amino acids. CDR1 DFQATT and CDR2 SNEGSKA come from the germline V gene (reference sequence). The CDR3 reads CSASAGNTEAFF. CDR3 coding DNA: TGCAGTGCTAGTGCCGGGAACACTGAAGCTTTCTTT.

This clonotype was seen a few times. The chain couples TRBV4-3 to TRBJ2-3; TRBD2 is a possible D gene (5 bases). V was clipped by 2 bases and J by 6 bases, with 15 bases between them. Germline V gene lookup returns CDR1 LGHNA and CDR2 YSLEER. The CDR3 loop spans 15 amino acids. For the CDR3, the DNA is TGCGCCAGCAGCCAATCTCGGCGGGTTACGGATACGCAGTATTTT. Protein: CASSQSRRVTDTQYF.

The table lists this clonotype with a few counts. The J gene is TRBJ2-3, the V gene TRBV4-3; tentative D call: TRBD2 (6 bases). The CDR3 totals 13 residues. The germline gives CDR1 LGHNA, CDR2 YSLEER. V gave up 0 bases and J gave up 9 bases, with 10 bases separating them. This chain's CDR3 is CASSQDSRGTQYF. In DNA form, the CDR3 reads TGCGCCAGCAGCCAAGATTCTCGGGGGACGCAGTATTTT.

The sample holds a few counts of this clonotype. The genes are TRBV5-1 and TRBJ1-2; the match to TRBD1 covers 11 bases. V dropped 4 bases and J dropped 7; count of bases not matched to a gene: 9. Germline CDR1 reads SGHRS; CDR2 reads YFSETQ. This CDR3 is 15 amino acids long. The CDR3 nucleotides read TGCGCCAGCAGCGAAAGTGGACAGGGGGCGAGTGGCTACACCTTC. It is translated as CASSESGQGASGYTF.

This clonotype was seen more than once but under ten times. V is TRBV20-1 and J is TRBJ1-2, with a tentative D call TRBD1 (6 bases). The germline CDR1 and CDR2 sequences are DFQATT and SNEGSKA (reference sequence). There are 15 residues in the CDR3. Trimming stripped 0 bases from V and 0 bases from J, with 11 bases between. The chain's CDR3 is CSARDVRTANYGYTF. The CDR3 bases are TGCAGTGCTAGAGATGTGCGGACAGCTAACTATGGCTACACCTTC.